This record looks at one T cell receptor (beta chain) sequence and its context. Its specificity is not known. These data come from a study of siplizumab effects on memory and regulatory T cells. Assayed TCR templates numbered 85,000 to 100,000 for each sample. Sequencing was performed with immunoSEQ multiplex PCR; in TCRdb, only in-frame clones are kept and a portion is missing. The data contain fewer than 130,000 clones, around 90% of them seen just once; the ten biggest clones take up 1% to 1.5%. Trimming cost V 5 bases and J 0 bases, with 7 bases left between them. Germline-derived CDR1 and CDR2 are SGHAT and FQNNGV. The CDR3 is 14 residues long. The study's findings and limits: The diversity of naive T cells seemed greater than that of memory cells, and their alloresponse contribution seemed major. The drug siplizumab significantly decreased the alloreactive sequences that could be traced to unstimulated CD4+ memory cells.

The receptor was isolated from a human donor in good health. V and J are TRBV11-2 and TRBJ1-4; D is undetermined. What was sequenced was CD4+ T cells sorted from blood. This CDR3 reads CASSPPTTNEKLFF. CDR3 DNA sequence: TGTGCCAGCAGCCCACCGACAACTAATGAAAAACTGTTTTTT.